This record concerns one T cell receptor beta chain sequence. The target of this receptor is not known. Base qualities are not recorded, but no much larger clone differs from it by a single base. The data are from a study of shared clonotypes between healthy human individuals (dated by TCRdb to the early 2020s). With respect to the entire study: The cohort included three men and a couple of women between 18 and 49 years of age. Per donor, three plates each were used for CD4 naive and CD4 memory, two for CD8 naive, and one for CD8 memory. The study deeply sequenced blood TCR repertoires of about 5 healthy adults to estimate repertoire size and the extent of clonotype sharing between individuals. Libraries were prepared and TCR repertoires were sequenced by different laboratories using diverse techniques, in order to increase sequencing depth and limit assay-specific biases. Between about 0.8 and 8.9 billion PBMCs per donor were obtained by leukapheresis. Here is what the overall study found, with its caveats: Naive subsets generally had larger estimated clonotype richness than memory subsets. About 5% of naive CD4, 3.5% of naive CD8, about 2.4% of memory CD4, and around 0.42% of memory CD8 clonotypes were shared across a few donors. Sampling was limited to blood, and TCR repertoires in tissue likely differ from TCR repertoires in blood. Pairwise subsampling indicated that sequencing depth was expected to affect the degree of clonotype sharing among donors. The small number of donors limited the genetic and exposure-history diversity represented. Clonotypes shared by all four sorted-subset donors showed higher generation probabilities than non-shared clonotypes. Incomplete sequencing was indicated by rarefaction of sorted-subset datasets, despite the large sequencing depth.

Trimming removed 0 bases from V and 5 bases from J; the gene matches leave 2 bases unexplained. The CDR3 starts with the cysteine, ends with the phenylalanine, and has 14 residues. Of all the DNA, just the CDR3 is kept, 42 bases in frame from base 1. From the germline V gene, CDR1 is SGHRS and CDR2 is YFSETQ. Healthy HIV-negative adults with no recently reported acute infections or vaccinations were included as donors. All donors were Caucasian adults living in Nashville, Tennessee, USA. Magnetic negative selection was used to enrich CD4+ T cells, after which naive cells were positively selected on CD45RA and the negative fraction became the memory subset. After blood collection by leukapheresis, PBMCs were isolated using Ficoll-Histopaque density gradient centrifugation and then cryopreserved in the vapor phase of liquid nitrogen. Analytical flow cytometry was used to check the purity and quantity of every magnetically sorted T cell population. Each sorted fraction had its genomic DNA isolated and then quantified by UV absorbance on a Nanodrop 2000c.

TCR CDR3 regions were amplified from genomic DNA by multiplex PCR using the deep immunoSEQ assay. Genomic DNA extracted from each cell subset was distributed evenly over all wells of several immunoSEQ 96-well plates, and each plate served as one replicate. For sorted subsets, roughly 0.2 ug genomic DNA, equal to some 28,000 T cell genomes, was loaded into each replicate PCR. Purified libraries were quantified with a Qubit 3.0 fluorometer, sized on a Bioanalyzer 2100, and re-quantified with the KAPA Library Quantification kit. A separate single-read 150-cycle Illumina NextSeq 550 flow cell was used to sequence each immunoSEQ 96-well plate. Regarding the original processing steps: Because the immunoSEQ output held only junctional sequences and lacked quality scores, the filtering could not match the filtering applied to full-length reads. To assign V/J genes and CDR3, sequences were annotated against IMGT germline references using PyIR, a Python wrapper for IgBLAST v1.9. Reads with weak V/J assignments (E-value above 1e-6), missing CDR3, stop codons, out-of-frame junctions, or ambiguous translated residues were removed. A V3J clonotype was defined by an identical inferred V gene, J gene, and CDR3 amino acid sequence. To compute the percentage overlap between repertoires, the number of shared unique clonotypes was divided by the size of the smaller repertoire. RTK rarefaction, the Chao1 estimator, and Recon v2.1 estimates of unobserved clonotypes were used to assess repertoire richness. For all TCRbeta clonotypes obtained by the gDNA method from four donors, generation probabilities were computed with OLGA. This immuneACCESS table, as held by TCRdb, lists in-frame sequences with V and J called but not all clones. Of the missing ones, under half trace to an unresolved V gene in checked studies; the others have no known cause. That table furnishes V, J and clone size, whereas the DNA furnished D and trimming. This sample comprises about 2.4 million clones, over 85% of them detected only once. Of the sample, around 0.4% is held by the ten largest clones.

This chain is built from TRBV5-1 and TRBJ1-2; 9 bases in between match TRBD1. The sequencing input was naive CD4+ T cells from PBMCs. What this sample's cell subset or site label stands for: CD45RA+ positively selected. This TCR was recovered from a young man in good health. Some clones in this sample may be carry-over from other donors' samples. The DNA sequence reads TGCGCCAGCAGCTTGGGGGACAGGGAGTATGGCTACACCTTC. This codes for CASSLGDREYGYTF.